Each of the 31 T cell receptor beta chains below was sequenced from the same sample in a study of T-cell reconstitution after alpha-beta-depleted transplantation in children. The authors prepared the TCRbeta library with unique molecular identifiers. A single record per CDR3 protein comes from TCRdb applying MiXCR to the PCR reads. The sample lists about 230,000 distinct CDR3 sequences, roughly 10% occurring once. The material was PBMCs, obtained before TCRalphabeta/CD19-depleted stem cell transplant. Receptors were obtained from a child younger than two with acute myeloid leukemia, due to receive a stem cell transplant.

The DNA of the CDR3 is TGTGCCAGCACCCGTAGGGGCAGCACCGGGGAGACCCAGTACTTC. Protein product: CASTRRGSTGETQYF. This rearrangement joins TRBV6-1 to TRBJ2-5; D possibly corresponds to TRBD1 (5 bases). CDR1 is MNHNS, CDR2 SASEGT, per germline. The CDR3 is made up of 15 amino acids. The V end was cut by 7 bases, the J end by 5 bases, with 20 bases between.

This clonotype appeared many times. The chain recombines TRBV7-9 with TRBJ2-7; D is uncertain. Trimming took 3 bases from V and 3 from J, leaving 6 bases between them. CDR3 size: 12 residues. Germline V gives CDR1 SEHNR, CDR2 FQNEAQ (reference sequence). DNA of the CDR3: TGTGCCAGCAGCTTCGGCTACTACGAGCAGTACTTC. Translation: CASSFGYYEQYF.

This clonotype was seen many times. This rearrangement joins TRBV28 to TRBJ1-1; TRBD1 might be the D (6 bases). CDR1 and CDR2 from the germline V gene are MDHEN and SYDVKM. This CDR3 is 13 amino acids long. V was shortened by 6 bases and J by 7 bases, with 15 bases between the two germline ends. Here the CDR3 reads CASRGGGGFEAFF. The CDR3 bases are TGTGCCAGCAGGGGGGGCGGCGGTTTTGAAGCTTTCTTT.

This clonotype was detected ten times or more. This chain joins TRBV7-2 and TRBJ1-2; a possible D gene is TRBD1 (6 bases). The CDR3 sequence is 15 residues long. V lost 3 bases and J lost 1, with 12 bases in between. The germline V gene has CDR1 SGHTA and CDR2 FQGNSA. CDR3 residues: CASSFQGFLNYGYTF. As DNA, the CDR3 is TGTGCCAGCAGCTTCCAGGGGTTCCTTAACTATGGCTACACCTTC.

This clonotype has ten or more counts. This chain connects TRBV18 to TRBJ1-3, with D tentatively TRBD1 (6 bases). Germline V gene sequence: CDR1 KGHSH, CDR2 LQKENI. The CDR3 has 14 amino acids. Trimming cost V 2 bases and J 2 bases, with 7 bases left between them. The CDR3 coding sequence is TGTGCCAGCTCACCATGGGACACTGGAAACACCATATATTTT. This translates into CASSPWDTGNTIYF.

Note on this clonotype: This could be a read error, since a much larger clone is one nucleotide away. This sequence joins TRBV12-3 or TRBV12-4 and TRBJ2-7, with D perhaps TRBD2 (6 bases). The CDR3 extends over 15 amino acids. The CDR3 reads CASRLQSGWSYEQCF. The CDR3 bases are TGTGCCAGCAGACTTCAAAGCGGGTGGAGCTACGAGCAGTGCTTC.

In its sample, this clonotype was seen many times. The V call is TRBV7-9, the J call TRBJ2-4; D call uncertain. Germline V gene sequence: CDR1 SEHNR, CDR2 FQNEAQ (reference sequence). Between the trimmed V and J ends, which lost 3 bases and 0 bases, there was a span of 9 bases. The CDR3 totals 15 residues. CDR3 region: CASSLGRLAKNIQYF. CDR3 nucleotides: TGTGCCAGCAGCTTGGGCAGGCTAGCCAAAAACATTCAGTACTTC.

This clonotype was seen a handful of times. This chain uses TRBV20-1 with TRBJ1-5; D is perhaps TRBD1 (6 bases). The length of the CDR3 is 17 residues. V was pared by 3 bases and J by 2 bases, with 20 bases between. Looked up from germline, CDR1 is DFQATT and CDR2 is SNEGSKA (reference sequence). The CDR3 region has the DNA TGCAGTGCTAGGGGTGCTACTACAGGGTCCCGCAATCAGCCCCAGCATTTT. Translated, it gives CSARGATTGSRNQPQHF.

The table lists this clonotype with a few counts. This chain joins TRBV6-5 and TRBJ2-5; D may be TRBD1 (5 bases). Germline CDR1 is MNHEY and CDR2 is SVGAGI. This CDR3 is 16 amino acids long. The V end lost 4 bases, the J end lost 4 bases, and 19 bases lay between the germline ends. CDR3 nucleotides: TGTGCCAGCAGTTCACCTCCACAGGTCCCCCCAGAGACCCAGTACTTC. Translated: CASSSPPQVPPETQYF.

As to this clonotype: No conserved phenylalanine or tryptophan is present at the end of the CDR3, so a read error is the likely explanation. This chain joins TRBV5-4 and TRBJ2-3; D uncertain. CDR1 and CDR2 (germline): SGHNT, YYREEE (reference sequence). V shed 4 bases and J shed 4 bases, with 10 bases lying between them. The CDR3 is 13 residues long. The CDR3 bases are TGTGCCAGCAGCCCTCGTGGTGCAGATACGCAGTATTTG. Its translation: CASSPRGADTQYL.

This clonotype was detected many times. The chain links TRBV4-1 to TRBJ1-1; D remains ambiguous. The CDR3 length is 14 residues. Between the trimmed V and J ends, which lost 0 bases and 0 bases, there was a span of 5 bases. CDR1 is MGHRA and CDR2 is YSYEKL in the germline V gene. The DNA for the CDR3 is TGCGCCAGCAGCCAAGAACAGATGAACACTGAAGCTTTCTTT. It codes for CASSQEQMNTEAFF.

Ten or more counts support this clonotype. The genes are TRBV20-1 and TRBJ2-7; D may be TRBD1 (6 bases). The CDR3 contains 13 residues. Germline CDR1 DFQATT, CDR2 SNEGSKA (reference sequence). The V end lost 5 bases, the J end lost 3 bases, and 14 bases lay between the germline ends. The CDR3 DNA reads as TGCAGTGCTTTACGGACAGTTCTCTACGAGCAGTACTTC. It codes for CSALRTVLYEQYF.

Notes on this clonotype: Likely a read error: the CDR3 ends without its conserved phenylalanine or tryptophan. The DNA is omitted, as the CDR3 cannot be located on it reliably, and the CDR3 follows TCRdb's listing. V gene TRBV6-1 combines with J gene TRBJ2-7. Germline V lookup: CDR1 MNHNS, CDR2 SASEGT. The CDR3 totals 8 residues, both ends included. CDR3 sequence reads: CASSPGTS.

This clonotype was observed a handful of times. The junction differs from germline at one of its ends, possibly a read error. The rearrangement uses TRBV12-3 or TRBV12-4 and TRBJ2-5; D is ambiguous. The CDR3 has 13 residues. CDR3 bases: TGTGCCGGCAGTTTTAGAAGCGAGGAGACCCAGTACTTC. It encodes CAGSFRSEETQYF.

As regards this clonotype: Just one base apart from a much larger clone, this may be a read error. V usage is TRBV10-3 and J usage is TRBJ2-5, with 10 bases matching TRBD1. The CDR3 is made up of 14 amino acids. Germline-derived CDR1 and CDR2 are ENHRY and SYGVKD. The CDR3 protein is CTIRGQGYRETQYF. The CDR3 bases are TGTACCATCAGGGGACAGGGGTATCGAGAGACCCAGTACTTC.

This clonotype was seen repeatedly, ten times or more. V and J are TRBV11-1 and TRBJ1-1, with 8 nucleotides matching TRBD1. The germline V gene encodes CDR1 SGHAT and CDR2 FQDESV (reference sequence). The V gene end was trimmed by 7 bases and the J gene end by 7 bases; junction bases not matched to a gene: 5. The CDR3 totals 12 residues. The CDR3: CASTQTGDEAFF. CDR3 in DNA: TGTGCCAGCACCCAGACAGGGGATGAAGCTTTCTTT.

This clonotype has ten or more counts. The chain links TRBV24-1 to TRBJ2-1; TRBD1 matches 9 bases. V shed 2 bases and J 0 bases; nucleotides not matched to a gene: 10. Germline V lookup: CDR1 KGHDR, CDR2 SFDVKD. The CDR3 runs to 19 residues. The chain's CDR3 is CATSDWGDRDMSSYNEQFF. The CDR3 bases are TGTGCCACCAGTGATTGGGGGGACAGGGATATGAGCTCCTACAATGAGCAGTTCTTC.

The chain carries TRBV10-3 and TRBJ2-1; D may be TRBD2 (6 bases). Trimming took 6 bases from V and 6 from J, leaving 15 bases between them. The CDR3 covers 14 residues. Germline CDR1 ENHRY, CDR2 SYGVKD. Here the CDR3 reads CAISAGGGVNEQFF. The CDR3 bases are TGTGCCATCAGCGCCGGTGGAGGGGTCAATGAGCAGTTCTTC.

A note on this clonotype: An end of the junction does not agree with germline; a read error may underlie this. This chain joins TRBV10-3 and TRBJ2-3; D is perhaps TRBD2 (6 bases). Germline CDR1 is ENHRY and CDR2 is SYGVKD. The CDR3 totals 14 residues. The CDR3 is CTIRESGVTDTQYF. The CDR3 DNA reads TGTACCATCAGAGAGTCGGGGGTCACAGATACGCAGTATTTT.

This clonotype was counted between two and nine times. J is TRBJ1-4 and V is TRBV3-1; D is uncertain. The germline CDR1 and CDR2 sequences are LGHDT and YNNKEL (reference sequence). There are 13 residues in the CDR3. Trimming took off 1 base at V and 4 bases at J, with 4 bases between the two ends. The CDR3 DNA sequence: TGTGCCAGCAGCCAAGCGAGTAATGAAAAACTGTTTTTT. Amino acids: CASSQASNEKLFF. Variable domain in full (rest from reference TRBV3-1 and TRBJ1-4): DTAVSQTPKYLVTQMGNDKSIKCEQNLGHDTMYWYKQDSKKFLKIMFSYNNKELIINETVPNRFSPKSPDKAHLNLHINSLELGDSAVYFCASSQASNEKLFFGSGTQLSVL.

This clonotype was seen ten or more times. This chain joins TRBV28 and TRBJ1-5; TRBD1 is a possible D gene (6 bases). The length of the CDR3 is 16 residues. Trimming shortened V by 1 base and J by 0 bases, and 10 bases separated the two germline ends. The germline CDR1 and CDR2 sequences are MDHEN and SYDVKM. The CDR3 here is CASSLSGTFSNQPQHF. In DNA form, the CDR3 reads TGTGCCAGCAGTTTATCCGGGACATTTAGCAATCAGCCCCAGCATTTT.

With respect to this clonotype: Given a much more abundant clone one base away, this may be a read error. V usage is TRBV3-1 and J usage is TRBJ2-2; either TRBD1 or TRBD2 may fit D (5 bases each). CDR3 length equals 14 residues. The germline gives CDR1 LGHDT, CDR2 YNNKEL (reference sequence). CDR3 protein: CASSTGSNTGELLF. The CDR3 nucleotides are TGTGCCAGCAGTACAGGTTCAAACACCGGGGAGCTGCTTTTT.

This clonotype was counted many times. This sequence joins TRBV12-3 or TRBV12-4 and TRBJ2-3; no firm D call. CDR3 length: 14 amino acids. V was shortened by 5 bases and J by 2 bases, with 11 bases between the two germline ends. DNA of the CDR3: TGTGCCAGCAGTGCCGTTCTATCCACAGATACGCAGTATTTT. Its translation: CASSAVLSTDTQYF.

This clonotype came up many times. V gene TRBV25-1 combines with J gene TRBJ2-7; D possibly corresponds to TRBD1 (5 bases). V was cut by 4 bases and J by 0 bases, with 16 bases left in between. The germline V gene has CDR1 MGHDK and CDR2 SYGVNS. The CDR3 totals 16 residues. CDR3 coding DNA: TGTGCCAGCAGTGCCCAGGGAACCTCCAGCTCCTACGAGCAGTACTTC. It is translated as CASSAQGTSSSYEQYF.

This clonotype was observed many times. This chain links TRBV7-9 with TRBJ1-1, with D unresolved. Trimming removed 5 bases at V and 1 base at J, with 8 bases between. Germline CDR1 reads SEHNR; CDR2 reads FQNEAQ (reference sequence). CDR3 length: 13 residues. CDR3 nucleotides: TGTGCCAGCAGCATAGACGGGAACACTGAAGCTTTCTTT. Its translation is CASSIDGNTEAFF.

This clonotype was counted many times. The V and J genes are TRBV12-3 or TRBV12-4 and TRBJ2-2; perhaps TRBD2 as D (5 bases). This CDR3 is built from 14 residues. The V end was cut by 2 bases, the J end by 4 bases, with 8 bases between. The CDR3 bases are TGTGCCAGCAGTTTATGGAGGTCCACCGGGGAGCTGTTTTTT. It encodes CASSLWRSTGELFF.

This clonotype has ten or more counts. The V call is TRBV20-1, the J call TRBJ2-7, with a possible D match to TRBD1 (6 bases). V shed 0 bases and J shed 2 bases, with 14 bases lying between them. This CDR3 is built from 15 residues. CDR1 is DFQATT, CDR2 SNEGSKA, per germline (reference sequence). CDR3 region: CSARDFQAGAYEQYF. The CDR3 DNA sequence: TGCAGTGCTAGAGACTTTCAGGCAGGGGCCTACGAGCAGTACTTC.

The V call is TRBV10-3, the J call TRBJ2-1; TRBD2 matches 10 bases. CDR3 length: 12 residues. The trim removed 7 bases at V and 13 bases at J, leaving 7 bases unmatched. The germline CDR1 and CDR2 sequences are ENHRY and SYGVKD. The CDR3 loop reads CAIKEAGGSQFF. DNA for the CDR3: TGTGCCATCAAGGAAGCGGGAGGGAGTCAGTTCTTC.

In its sample, this clonotype was seen many times. The CDR3 loop reads CSAGGDRWGEAFF. CDR3 DNA: TGCAGCGCCGGAGGGGACAGATGGGGTGAAGCTTTCTTT. V and J are TRBV29-1 and TRBJ1-1, with 7 bases matching TRBD1. In germline, CDR1 is SQVTM, CDR2 ANQGSEA. The CDR3 extends over 13 amino acids. The V segment lost 7 bases and the J segment 7 bases; nucleotides outside the gene matches: 12.

This clonotype was found many times. The chain employs TRBV2 and TRBJ2-3; TRBD1 might be the D (6 bases). The length of the CDR3 is 15 residues. CDR1 and CDR2 (germline): SNHLY, FYNNEI. V was pared by 7 bases and J by 4 bases, with 18 bases between. DNA for the CDR3: TGTGCCAGCACCCCGATTACAGGGCCCGCAGATACGCAGTATTTT. Translating gives CASTPITGPADTQYF.

This chain joins TRBV3-1 and TRBJ1-2; TRBD1 aligns across 7 bases. Germline CDR1 is LGHDT and CDR2 is YNNKEL (reference sequence). The CDR3 runs 13 residues. J gave up 2 bases and V 8 bases, and 5 bases lay outside the gene matches. The DNA of the CDR3 is TGTGCCAGCTGGGACAGTCTCAACTATGGCTACACCTTC. As protein: CASWDSLNYGYTF.